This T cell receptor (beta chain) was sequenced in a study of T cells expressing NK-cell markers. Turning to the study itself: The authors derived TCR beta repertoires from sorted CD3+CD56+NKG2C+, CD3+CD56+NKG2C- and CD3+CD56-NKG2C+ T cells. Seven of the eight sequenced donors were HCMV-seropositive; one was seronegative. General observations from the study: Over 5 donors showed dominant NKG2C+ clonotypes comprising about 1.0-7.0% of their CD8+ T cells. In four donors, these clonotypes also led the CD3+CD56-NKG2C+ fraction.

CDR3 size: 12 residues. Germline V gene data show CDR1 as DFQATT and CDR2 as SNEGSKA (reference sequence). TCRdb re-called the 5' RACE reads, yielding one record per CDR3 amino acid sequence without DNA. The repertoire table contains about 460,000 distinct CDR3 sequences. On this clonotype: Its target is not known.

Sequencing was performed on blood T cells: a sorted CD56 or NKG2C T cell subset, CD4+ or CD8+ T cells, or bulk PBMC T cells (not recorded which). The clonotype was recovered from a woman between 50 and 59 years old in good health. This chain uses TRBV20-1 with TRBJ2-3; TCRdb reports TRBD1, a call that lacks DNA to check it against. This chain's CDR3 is CSAYPQIDTQYF.